This record concerns one T cell receptor (beta chain) sequence. Antigen specificity is unknown. The source of the sample is a study of CD8 T cells in ankylosing spondylitis. Whole-study findings and limits: A motif in TCR beta, a set of under ten highly homologous variants, appeared characteristic of ankylosing spondylitis blood. The authors reported significant enrichment of disease-linked clones in matched ankylosing spondylitis synovial fluid.

V was trimmed by 6 bases and J by 10 bases, leaving 13 bases between them. The CDR3 has 11 amino acids. By quantitative 5'-RACE with molecular barcodes, the TCR beta libraries were made. TCRdb analysed the 5' RACE reads with MiXCR anew, one entry per CDR3 protein. The sample yields fewer than 450,000 distinct CDR3 sequences, roughly 17% seen once. The chain is built from TRBV12-3 or TRBV12-4 and TRBJ2-7, with D perhaps TRBD2 (5 bases). The TCR originated in a male donor with ankylosing spondylitis. Sample: blood, either unsorted or a sorted T cell fraction (not recorded which). CDR3 sequence reads: CASSLGEGQYF. The CDR3 DNA follows: TGTGCCAGCAGCCTGGGAGAGGGACAGTACTTC.